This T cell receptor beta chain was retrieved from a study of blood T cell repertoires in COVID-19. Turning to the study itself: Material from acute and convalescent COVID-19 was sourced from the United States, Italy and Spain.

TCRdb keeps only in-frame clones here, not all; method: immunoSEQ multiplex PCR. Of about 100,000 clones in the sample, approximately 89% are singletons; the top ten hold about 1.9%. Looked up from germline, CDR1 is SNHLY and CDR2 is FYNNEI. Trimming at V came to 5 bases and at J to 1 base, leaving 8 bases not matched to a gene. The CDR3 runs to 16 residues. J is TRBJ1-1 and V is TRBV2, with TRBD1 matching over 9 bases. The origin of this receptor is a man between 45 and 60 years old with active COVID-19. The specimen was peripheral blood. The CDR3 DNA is TGTGCCAGCAGTCGAACAGGGGGCGCGACGAACACTGAAGCTTTCTTT. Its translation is CASSRTGGATNTEAFF.